These 15 T cell receptor beta chains came from one sample sequenced in a study of low-dose radiotherapy and immunotherapy resistance in tumors (dated by TCRdb to between 2021 and 2023). Sequenced on an Illumina HiSeq 2500. First-strand cDNA was synthesized using Superscript III and a set of TRAV- and TRBV-specific primers, so that both TCRalpha and TCRbeta chains were covered. TCRs were amplified for about 20 PCR cycles with Phusion, using a constant-region primer paired with the adapter attached to the V primers. TCRdb itself trimmed the public reads at Q25 with fastp, ran MiXCR and retained productive beta chains. CDR3 protein sequences are deduplicated, and each keeps its most common genes and DNA. Here the sample has some 94,000 distinct CDR3 sequences; roughly 19% occur a single time. In total, the top ten clones hold 9.5% to 15% of the sample. The time point label of this sample denotes: after trial treatment. The treatment or condition label corresponds to: LDRT plus nivolumab, ipilimumab, low-dose cyclophosphamide and aspirin (RACIN trial).

The material was PBMCs, obtained after low-dose radiotherapy plus immunotherapy. Every receptor here comes from a female donor with ovarian cancer.

Ten or more counts support this clonotype. The V gene is TRBV29-1, the J gene TRBJ1-3; D not certain. CDR1 is SQVTM and CDR2 is ANQGSEA in the germline V gene. The CDR3 runs to 14 residues. Between the trimmed V and J ends, which lost 7 bases and 0 bases, there was a span of 13 bases. The CDR3 sequence: CSAGAGVSGNTIYF. The CDR3 nucleotides are TGCAGCGCCGGTGCAGGCGTCTCTGGAAACACCATATATTTT.

This clonotype was seen ten or more times. This chain's CDR3 is CASSSLAGPVYTGELFF. CDR3 sequence (DNA): TGTGCCAGCAGCTCGCTAGCGGGTCCCGTTTACACCGGGGAGCTGTTTTTT. The chain has TRBV11-3 and TRBJ2-2, with 8 bases identical to TRBD2. Germline values: CDR1 SGHNT, CDR2 YENEEA. Trimming removed 4 bases from V and 3 bases from J; junction bases left unmatched: 10. This CDR3 comprises 17 residues.

This clonotype has ten or more counts. The chain carries TRBV5-1 and TRBJ2-3, with TRBD2 identical over 8 bases. The germline V gene has CDR1 SGHRS and CDR2 YFSETQ. The CDR3 extends over 15 amino acids. The V segment lost 5 bases and the J segment 2 bases; nucleotides outside the gene matches: 7. This chain's CDR3 is CASRTVAGYTDTQYF. As DNA, the CDR3 is TGCGCCAGCAGAACCGTAGCGGGATACACAGATACGCAGTATTTT.

This clonotype was counted at least ten times. J is TRBJ1-2 and V is TRBV7-9; 7 bases agree with TRBD1. The trim removed 4 bases at V and 7 bases at J, leaving 9 bases unmatched. The CDR3 contains 14 residues. Germline CDR1 SEHNR, CDR2 FQNEAQ (reference sequence). CDR3 region: CASSWGQKESGYTF. The CDR3, as DNA: TGTGCCAGCAGCTGGGGACAGAAGGAGTCTGGCTACACCTTC.

In its sample, this clonotype was seen many times. The gene calls are TRBV4-1 and TRBJ2-7; TRBD2 is a possible D gene (5 bases). The CDR3 has 14 amino acids. Trimming removed 3 bases at V and 2 bases at J, with 11 bases between. CDR1 and CDR2 from the germline V gene are MGHRA and YSYEKL. For the CDR3, the DNA is TGCGCCAGCAGCCAGGCGGGTACAACCTACGAGCAGTACTTC. Amino acids: CASSQAGTTYEQYF.

There are many counts of this clonotype. DNA of the CDR3: TGTGCCAGCGGCCAAAAAGACGGGCCCTCTGGAAACACCATATATTTT. It translates to CASGQKDGPSGNTIYF. The V and J genes are TRBV6-6 and TRBJ1-3, with unresolved D. The V end was cut by 8 bases, the J end by 0 bases, with 17 bases between. The germline CDR1 and CDR2 sequences are MNHNY and SVGAGI (reference sequence). This CDR3 has 16 amino acids.

About this clonotype: A far larger clone is a single base away, which makes a read error likely. The chain has TRBV28 and TRBJ2-1, with a weak D call TRBD1 (5 bases). V shed 3 bases and J shed 10 bases, with 16 bases lying between them. Germline lookup yields CDR1 MDHEN and CDR2 SYDVKM. CDR3 size: 14 residues. The CDR3 coding sequence is TGTGCCAGCAGTTTTGGGGCCGGAGCCTACGAGCAGTTCTTC. Protein sequence: CASSFGAGAYEQFF.

This clonotype was picked up many times. The chain links TRBV19 to TRBJ1-1; D is possibly TRBD1 (6 bases). Germline V gene lookup returns CDR1 LNHDA and CDR2 SQIVND (reference sequence). This CDR3 region has 11 residues. V was shortened by 5 bases and J by 11 bases, with 12 bases between the two germline ends. Written as DNA, the CDR3 is TGTGCCAGTAGTCAGGGGCCGGACGCTTTCTTT. It yields the protein CASSQGPDAFF.

V is TRBV21-1 and J is TRBJ2-3; the D call in the table, TRBD2, was not verified against the DNA. TRBV21-1 is assigned pseudogene status. CDR3 length equals 15 residues. CDR3 amino acids: CASSVIAGSTDTQYF. CDR3 DNA: TGTGCCAGCAGCGTAATAGCGGGGAGTACAGATACGCAGTATTTT.

By share, this clonotype ranks as medium-sized. The V gene is TRBV28, the J gene TRBJ1-1; 9 bases map to TRBD1. Unmatched junction bases numbered 10, after V lost 5 bases and J lost 6 bases. Germline V CDR1 and CDR2: MDHEN, SYDVKM. The length of the CDR3 is 15 residues. The CDR3 sequence is CASSPRDRAYPEAFF. As DNA, the CDR3 is TGTGCCAGCAGTCCGCGGGACAGGGCGTATCCTGAAGCTTTCTTT.

This clonotype was found many times. This chain uses TRBV28 with TRBJ1-1; no reliable D call. V was shortened by 6 bases and J by 6 bases, with 20 bases between the two germline ends. The CDR3 consists of 15 residues. CDR1 MDHEN and CDR2 SYDVKM come from the germline V gene. CDR3 residues: CASSRGGLAGPEAFF. CDR3 nucleotide sequence: TGTGCCAGCAGCCGAGGTGGATTGGCGGGCCCTGAAGCTTTCTTT.

In regard to this clonotype: Given a far larger clone just one base away, this is likely a sequencing read error. The chain combines TRBV5-1 with TRBJ2-1; no clear D gene. The CDR3 extends over 14 amino acids. Germline CDR1 SGHRS, CDR2 YFSETQ. The germline V and J ends were trimmed by 0 bases and 10 bases, with 14 bases remaining between them. The CDR3 spells CASSLVGRSYEQFF. The CDR3 region has the DNA TGCGCCAGCAGCTTGGTGGGCAGATCCTACGAGCAGTTCTTC.

This clonotype was seen repeatedly, ten times or more. The chain links TRBV6-2 or TRBV6-3 to TRBJ1-2, with D maybe TRBD1 (5 bases). The CDR3 covers 13 residues. From germline, CDR1 is MNHEY and CDR2 SVGEGT. V lost 4 bases to trimming and J lost 8 bases, with 14 bases between them. CDR3 region: CASSLTGARGYTF. The CDR3 DNA is TGTGCCAGCAGTTTAACAGGAGCGAGAGGCTACACCTTC.

Concerning this clonotype itself: This sequence is one base from a far larger clone and is likely a read error. The CDR3 reads CASSHPTGFGGLAGAWRYEQFF. The CDR3 DNA sequence: TGTGCCAGCTCACACCCAACAGGGTTCGGGGGACTAGCGGGAGCGTGGCGCTACGAGCAGTTCTTC. The J gene is TRBJ2-1, the V gene TRBV18, with 14 bases identical to TRBD2. The J segment lost 10 bases and the V segment lost 4 bases, leaving 27 bases of the junction unmatched. This CDR3 region has 22 residues. Germline CDR1 reads KGHSH; CDR2 reads LQKENI.

V and J are TRBV9 and TRBJ2-3, with a tentative D call TRBD1 (6 bases). The V gene's germline CDR1 is SGDLS and CDR2 YYNGEE. Deletions cut 3 bases from V and 2 bases from J, with 13 bases between. This CDR3 spans 15 amino acids. CDR3 nucleotide sequence: TGTGCCAGCAGCGGACCGACAGGACTCACAGATACGCAGTATTTT. As protein: CASSGPTGLTDTQYF.